Below are 14 T cell receptor beta chains sequenced from a single sample in a study of tumor-infiltrating lymphocytes in primary liver carcinoma. Starting material of around 460 ng total RNA yielded TCR beta cDNA via a constant-region primer. Slightly modified ARM-PCR served as the procedure for the TCR beta libraries. These libraries came from three rounds of nested multiplex PCR. TRBV1-TRBV30 forward primers paired with a C-beta reverse primer drove the first two PCR rounds, ten to eleven cycles each. TCRdb recomputed calls from the multiplex PCR reads with MiXCR, one row per CDR3 protein. The sample carries some 46,000 distinct CDR3 sequences, 75% recorded once. Co-extraction of both nucleic acids (RNA and DNA) used 20-30 mg of unsorted bulk tissue. Source material: tumor-adjacent normal liver tissue. These receptors were collected from a woman younger than 45 with primary liver carcinoma and hepatitis B virus infection.

On this clonotype: The junction differs from germline at one of its ends, possibly a read error. The CDR3 spells CASSTFHKGGYGCTF. The CDR3 nucleotides read TGTGCCAGCAGTACCTTCCACAAGGGAGGCTATGGCTGCACCTTC. V and J are TRBV6-1 and TRBJ1-2; no reliable D call. The CDR3 loop spans 15 amino acids. The V gene's germline CDR1 is MNHNS and CDR2 SASEGT.

About this clonotype: A much larger clone differs by one base, so this may be a read error. The chain links TRBV24-1 to TRBJ2-2; D not certain. The CDR3 consists of 11 residues. Germline V gene data show CDR1 as KGHDR and CDR2 as SFDVKD. Between the trimmed V and J ends, which lost 5 bases and 10 bases, there was a span of 7 bases. Here the CDR3 reads CATSVREELFF. The CDR3 DNA sequence: TGTGCCACCAGTGTCCGCGAGGAGCTGTTTTTT.

Turning to this clonotype: This may be a read error: a much more frequent sequence differs by one nucleotide. This chain connects TRBV28 to TRBJ2-1; D unclear. Looked up from germline, CDR1 is MDHEN and CDR2 is SYDVKM. The CDR3 sequence is 13 residues long. Trimming removed 6 bases at V and 8 bases at J, with 14 bases between. CDR3 region: CASRTYYRYEQFF. Written as DNA, the CDR3 is TGTGCCAGCAGGACCTACTATCGCTATGAGCAGTTCTTC.

Turning to this clonotype: Germline is not matched at one junction end, which may reflect a read error. The chain couples TRBV10-3 to TRBJ2-1; TRBD2 is a possible D gene (5 bases). Germline loops: CDR1 ENHRY, CDR2 SYGVKD. The CDR3 spans 13 residues. The CDR3, as DNA: TGTGCCATCAGGGAGGACGCCCACAATGAGCAGTTTTTC. This codes for CAIREDAHNEQFF.

The chain couples TRBV19 to TRBJ2-1; weak D call: TRBD2 (6 bases). With 7 bases removed from V and 2 bases from J, the gap between germline ends came to 15 bases. The length of the CDR3 is 15 residues. The germline CDR1 and CDR2 sequences are LNHDA and SQIVND (reference sequence). The CDR3 protein is CASMKLANTYNEQFF. The CDR3 DNA reads as TGTGCCAGTATGAAGCTAGCGAATACCTACAATGAGCAGTTCTTC. Filled out from reference TRBV19 and TRBJ2-1, the complete variable domain reads DGGITQSPKYLFRKEGQNVTLSCEQNLNHDAMYWYRQDPGQGLRLIYYSQIVNDFQKGDIAEGYSVSREKKESFPLTVTSAQKNPTAFYLCASMKLANTYNEQFFGPGTRLTVL.

This clonotype has only a few counts. A much more abundant neighbour one base away suggests this may be a read error. The CDR3 region is CASIGAGDSHNEQFF. The CDR3 DNA reads TGTGCCAGCATAGGAGCGGGAGATTCCCACAATGAGCAGTTCTTC. The chain recombines TRBV11-1 with TRBJ2-1, with TRBD2 matching 8 bases. The CDR3 spans 15 residues. V trimming: 7 bases; J trimming: 5 bases; junction bases outside the gene matches: 10. Germline-derived CDR1 and CDR2 are SGHAT and FQDESV (reference sequence).

A word on this clonotype: In this CDR3 the conserved last residue, phenylalanine or tryptophan, is missing, so a read error is likely. No DNA is shown, since the ends of the CDR3 on it are uncertain; the CDR3 is the one TCRdb lists. The chain couples TRBV11-2 to TRBJ2-2. Germline CDR1 and CDR2: SGHAT and FQNNGV. The CDR3 totals 16 residues, both ends included. The CDR3 loop reads CASSPDPQLNTGELSS.

This clonotype appeared a single time. At one end the junction does not follow the germline gene, possibly because of a read error. The V and J genes are TRBV11-2 and TRBJ2-5; the D gene is possibly TRBD1 (6 bases). Looked up from germline, CDR1 is SGHAT and CDR2 is FQNNGV. CDR3 length: 16 amino acids. The CDR3 nucleotides read TGTACCAGCAGCAAAAGAACAGGGAGCGCGAAAGAGACCCAGTACTTC. Its translation: CTSSKRTGSAKETQYF. Full variable domain (rest looked up from reference TRBV11-2 and TRBJ2-5): EAGVAQSPRYKIIEKRQSVAFWCNPISGHATLYWYQQILGQGPKLLIQFQNNGVVDDSQLPKDRFSAERLKGVDSTLKIQPAKLEDSAVYLCTSSKRTGSAKETQYFGPGTRLLVL.

The chain links TRBV7-8 to TRBJ2-7, with no clear D. Germline V gives CDR1 SGHVS, CDR2 FQNEAQ. CDR3 length: 14 residues. V lost 7 bases to trimming and J lost 9 bases, with 22 bases between them. This chain's CDR3 is CASIVLLLSPGQYF. CDR3 nucleotide sequence: TGTGCCAGCATCGTCCTCCTGTTGTCCCCCGGGCAGTACTTC.

As for this clonotype: An end of the junction does not agree with germline; a read error may underlie this. This chain uses TRBV11-2 with TRBJ2-1; no firm D call. This CDR3 has 15 residues. CDR1 and CDR2 from the germline V gene are SGHAT and FQNNGV. The CDR3 region is CACNLMRTSYNQHFF. DNA for the CDR3: TGTGCCTGCAACTTAATGAGGACCTCCTACAATCAGCACTTCTTC.

The genes are TRBV28 and TRBJ2-1; 11 positions agree with TRBD2. The V gene end was trimmed by 6 bases and the J gene end by 7 bases; junction bases not matched to a gene: 14. The CDR3 has 17 amino acids. Germline V gives CDR1 MDHEN, CDR2 SYDVKM. CDR3 in DNA: TGTGCCAGCAGCCGGATTACTAGCGGGAGAATTAAGAATGAGCAGTTCTTC. Its protein product is CASSRITSGRIKNEQFF.

Details on this clonotype: A junction end diverges from the germline sequence, so it may reflect a read error. This chain uses TRBV14 with TRBJ2-3, with 7 bases aligning to TRBD2. CDR1 is SGHDN and CDR2 is FVKESK in the germline V gene. The CDR3 length is 16 residues. CDR3 protein: CASSQRRTRCTDAQYF. The CDR3 nucleotides read TGTGCCAGCAGCCAAAGACGGACTAGATGCACAGATGCGCAGTATTTT. The variable domain in full, completed from reference TRBV14 and TRBJ2-3, reads EAGVTQFPSHSVIEKGQTVTLRCDPISGHDNLYWYRRVMGKEIKFLLHFVKESKQDESGMPNNRFLAERTGGTYSTLKVQPAELEDSGVYFCASSQRRTRCTDAQYFGPGTRLTVL.

Note on this clonotype: Its ends do not fully match the called genes, so a read error is possible. This chain links TRBV11-2 with TRBJ2-1, with D perhaps assigned TRBD1 or TRBD2 (5 bases each). The germline V gene has CDR1 SGHAT and CDR2 FQNNGV. The CDR3 extends over 14 amino acids. DNA for the CDR3: TGTGTCAGCAGCCATCGAGGGGCATACAATGAACAGTTTTTC. Translated: CVSSHRGAYNEQFF.

This clonotype was detected only a few times. A junction end diverges from the germline sequence, so it may reflect a read error. The gene calls are TRBV6-5 and TRBJ1-6; no reliable D call. Germline V gene data show CDR1 as MNHEY and CDR2 as SVGAGI. The CDR3 runs 16 residues. The CDR3 DNA reads as TGTGCCAGTAGTAAGCAGTCTGCCATATATAATTCACCCCCCCACTTT. This encodes CASSKQSAIYNSPPHF.